This TCR beta chain emerged from a study of T cell clonality in common variable immunodeficiency. Overall study findings and caveats: CVID subjects shared fewer TCRbeta clones than healthy controls did. In common variable immunodeficiency, TCR beta chains reportedly carried fewer deletions and N-nucleotide insertions.

Assay: immunoSEQ multiplex PCR; the TCRdb copy retains only in-frame clones and omits some. The repertoire consists of more than 35,000 clones, none detected only once. Per germline, CDR1 SGHTA and CDR2 FQGNSA. Trimming removed 6 bases from V and 9 bases from J, with 17 bases in between. This CDR3 has 14 residues. All CVID subjects were on immunoglobulin replacement for at least one year. This clone showed up many times. The target antigen is unknown. The read ends 3 residues before the CDR3 terminus; that terminus is restored from the germline J gene. The chain joins TRBV7-2 to TRBJ1-4, with D possibly matching TRBD1 (6 bases). The clonotype was recovered from a human donor with common variable immunodeficiency. The specimen was peripheral blood mononuclear cells. The CDR3 DNA, read in part, is TGTGCCAGCAGGTCCCCGCACCGGGACAAAAAA. Residues: CASRSPHRDKK. The CDR3, in full, reads CASRSPHRDKKLFF. The variable domain in full, completed from reference TRBV7-2 and TRBJ1-4, reads GAGVSQSPSNKVTEKGKDVELRCDPISGHTALYWYRQSLGQGLEFLIYFQGNSAPDKSGLPSDRFSAERTGGSVSTLTIQRTQQEDSAVYLCASRSPHRDKKLFFGSGTQLSVL.